This TCR beta chain was sequenced in a study of T cells after yellow fever vaccination. It was through 5'RACE template switching that TCR cDNA was made, with a universal primer site and UMIs added. TCRdb reprocessed the 5' RACE reads with MiXCR, giving one entry per CDR3 protein. Among about 500,000 distinct CDR3 sequences listed, about a sixth were seen once. Study outcomes and limitations: Contaminating bulk clonotypes could be abundant in FACS-sorted repertoires. The CD4 compartment and the CD8 compartment contained a small share of clonotypes in common. Among primary-vaccination clones, most reappeared after the booster, at 95% to 96% for CD4 and 88% for CD8.

Germline loops: CDR1 LNHNV, CDR2 YYDKDF (reference sequence). Trimming removed 1 base at V and 5 bases at J, with 20 bases between. The CDR3 consists of 17 residues. There are a few counts of this clonotype. Its target is not known. This clonotype was obtained from a man aged 18 to 30 who received the YFV17D yellow fever vaccine. The genes are TRBV15 and TRBJ2-5; possibly TRBD2 for D (5 bases). The sample here was PBMCs, taken roughly 5 days after the first yellow fever vaccination. As DNA, the CDR3 is TGTGCCACCAGCAGAGGGGATACGAGTTCGGGGATGGAGACCCAGTACTTC. This codes for CATSRGDTSSGMETQYF.